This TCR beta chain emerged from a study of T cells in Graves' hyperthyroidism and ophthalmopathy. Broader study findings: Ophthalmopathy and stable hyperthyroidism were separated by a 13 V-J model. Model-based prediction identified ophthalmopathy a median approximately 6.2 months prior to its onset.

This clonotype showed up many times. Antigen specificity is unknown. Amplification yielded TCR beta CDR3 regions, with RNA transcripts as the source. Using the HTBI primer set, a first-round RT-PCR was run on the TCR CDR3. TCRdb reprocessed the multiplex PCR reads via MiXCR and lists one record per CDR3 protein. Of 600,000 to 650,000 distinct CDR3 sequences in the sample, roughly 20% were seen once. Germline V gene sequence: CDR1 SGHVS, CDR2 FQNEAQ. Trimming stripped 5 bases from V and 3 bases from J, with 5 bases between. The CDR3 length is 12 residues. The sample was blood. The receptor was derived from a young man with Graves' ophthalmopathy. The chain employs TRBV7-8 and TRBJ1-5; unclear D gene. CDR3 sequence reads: CASSPLNQPQHF. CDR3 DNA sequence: TGTGCCAGCAGCCCTCTCAATCAGCCCCAGCATTTT. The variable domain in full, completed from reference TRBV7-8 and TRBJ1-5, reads GAGVSQSPRYKVAKRGQDVALRCDPISGHVSLFWYQQALGQGPEFLTYFQNEAQLDKSGLPSDRFFAERPEGSVSTLKIQRTQQEDSAVYLCASSPLNQPQHFGDGTRLSIL.